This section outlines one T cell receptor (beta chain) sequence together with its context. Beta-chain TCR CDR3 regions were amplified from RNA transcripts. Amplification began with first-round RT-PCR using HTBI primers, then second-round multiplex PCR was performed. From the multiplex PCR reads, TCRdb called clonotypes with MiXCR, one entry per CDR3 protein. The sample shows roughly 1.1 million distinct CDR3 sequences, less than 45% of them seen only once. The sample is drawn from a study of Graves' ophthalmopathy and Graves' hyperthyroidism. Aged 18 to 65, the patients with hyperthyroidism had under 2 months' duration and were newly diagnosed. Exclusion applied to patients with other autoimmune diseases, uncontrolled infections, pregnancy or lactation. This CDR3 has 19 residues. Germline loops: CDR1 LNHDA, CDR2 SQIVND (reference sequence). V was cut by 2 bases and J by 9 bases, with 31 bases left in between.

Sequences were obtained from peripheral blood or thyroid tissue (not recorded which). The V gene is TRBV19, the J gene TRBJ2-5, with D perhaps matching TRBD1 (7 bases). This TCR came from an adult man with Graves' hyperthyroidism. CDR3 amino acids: CASSIRVDGGGLWHQPQYF. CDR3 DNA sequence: TGTGCCAGTAGTATAAGGGTCGATGGAGGGGGCCTATGGCATCAGCCCCAGTACTTC. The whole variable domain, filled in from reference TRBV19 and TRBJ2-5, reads DGGITQSPKYLFRKEGQNVTLSCEQNLNHDAMYWYRQDPGQGLRLIYYSQIVNDFQKGDIAEGYSVSREKKESFPLTVTSAQKNPTAFYLCASSIRVDGGGLWHQPQYFGPGTRLLVL.